This paragraph reports one T cell receptor beta chain. The target antigen is unknown. The sample originates from a study of cytomegalovirus exposure and HLA in healthy donors. Study outcomes and limitations: Analysis performed later showed TCR beta chains linked to HLA being more clonally expanded than equally common others.

CDR1 and CDR2 (germline): MNHEY, SMNVEV (reference sequence). With 4 bases clipped from V and 4 bases from J, the junction kept 4 bases outside the gene matches. CDR3 size: 14 residues. Primers: 60 Vbeta forward and 13 Jbeta reverse. Method: immunoSEQ multiplex PCR; TCRdb's copy keeps in-frame clones and lacks some. This sample's table reports some 40,000 clones. V gene TRBV27 combines with J gene TRBJ1-5, with 7 bases matching TRBD1. The sample was PBMCs. This TCR was recovered from a male donor in good health and CMV-seronegative. CDR3 in amino acids: CASSSGTANQPQHF. In DNA form, the CDR3 reads TGTGCCAGCAGTTCCGGGACAGCTAATCAGCCCCAGCATTTT.